The 10 T cell receptor beta chains below were found in one sample sequenced in a study of blood T cell repertoires in COVID-19. Generated by immunoSEQ multiplex PCR, the TCRdb table keeps only in-frame clones and is missing some. The sample shows about 370,000 clones, over 75% of them seen only once. Specimen: PBMCs or T cells enriched from blood (not recorded which). The source is a man aged 18 to 29 who had recovered from COVID-19.

This chain links TRBV4-1 with TRBJ2-3; the D gene is possibly TRBD2 (6 bases). The CDR3 runs to 16 residues. Trimming pared 0 bases from V and 0 bases from J, leaving 10 bases between. Looked up from germline, CDR1 is MGHRA and CDR2 is YSYEKL. DNA of the CDR3: TGCGCCAGCAGCCAAGAGCGGGGAAAGAGCACAGATACGCAGTATTTT. Protein sequence: CASSQERGKSTDTQYF.

The chain couples TRBV7-9 to TRBJ1-4; 7 bases align to TRBD1. V gave up 5 bases and J gave up 7 bases; unmatched junction bases: 10. The germline V gene encodes CDR1 SEHNR and CDR2 FQNEAQ (reference sequence). The CDR3 runs to 15 residues. CDR3 protein: CASSASTGIGEKLFF. CDR3 coding DNA: TGTGCCAGCAGCGCATCGACAGGGATCGGTGAAAAACTGTTTTTT.

This clone was detected only once. The V gene is TRBV7-9, the J gene TRBJ1-4, with a possible D match to TRBD1 (5 bases). From germline, CDR1 is SEHNR and CDR2 FQNEAQ (reference sequence). V lost 0 bases and J lost 8, with 7 bases in between. The CDR3 contains 13 residues. The CDR3 loop reads CASSLARVEKLFF. The CDR3 nucleotides are TGTGCCAGCAGCTTAGCCAGGGTGGAAAAACTGTTTTTT.

Comment on this clone: One end of the junction is discordant with germline, which a read error may explain. The CDR3 sequence is CASSALSDGNAEAFF. CDR3 bases: TGTGCCAGCAGCGCCCTTTCAGACGGGAACGCTGAAGCTTTCTTT. This sequence joins TRBV9 and TRBJ1-1; D unresolved. The CDR3 spans 15 residues. Germline V gene lookup returns CDR1 SGDLS and CDR2 YYNGEE.

The J gene is TRBJ1-5, the V gene TRBV28; D gene uncertain. CDR3 length equals 14 residues. V lost 3 bases and J 6 bases, leaving 12 bases between the germline ends. Per germline, CDR1 MDHEN and CDR2 SYDVKM. CDR3 nucleotides: TGTGCCAGCAGTTTCGAAGGAGTGTTTCAGCCCCAGCATTTT. It is translated as CASSFEGVFQPQHF.

The chain joins TRBV11-2 to TRBJ2-7; no firm D call. The CDR3 length is 15 residues. Germline lookup yields CDR1 SGHAT and CDR2 FQNNGV. The V end was cut by 0 bases, the J end by 6 bases, with 15 bases between. In nucleotides, the CDR3 is TGTGCCAGCAGCTTAGATGAGGTCCGGGTTTTCGAGCAGTACTTC. Protein sequence: CASSLDEVRVFEQYF.

The chain recombines TRBV12-3 or TRBV12-4 with TRBJ2-1; the D is unclear. CDR3 size: 13 residues. Trimming took 7 bases from V and 5 from J, leaving 12 bases between them. CDR3 nucleotide sequence: TGTGCCAGCACCGTACACCGGGACAATGAGCAGTTCTTC. Its protein product is CASTVHRDNEQFF.

This clone was recorded a few times. The rearrangement links TRBV5-1 to TRBJ1-2; D remains ambiguous. Germline V gene lookup returns CDR1 SGHRS and CDR2 YFSETQ. The CDR3 has 14 amino acids. Between the trimmed V and J ends, which lost 4 bases and 3 bases, there was a span of 13 bases. The CDR3 loop reads CASSASGTYYGYTF. The CDR3 DNA reads TGCGCCAGCAGCGCAAGCGGAACTTACTATGGCTACACCTTC.

V is TRBV15 and J is TRBJ2-2; TRBD2 matches 13 bases. This CDR3 contains 16 residues. Losses at the gene ends were 4 bases for V and 8 bases for J; bases not matched to a gene: 7. CDR1 LNHNV and CDR2 YYDKDF come from the germline V gene (reference sequence). The CDR3 sequence is CATSIRLAGGRGELFF. The CDR3 DNA follows: TGTGCCACCAGCATCCGACTAGCGGGGGGCAGGGGGGAGCTGTTTTTT.

V gene TRBV7-2 combines with J gene TRBJ2-2; 7 bases match TRBD1. Germline CDR1 reads SGHTA; CDR2 reads FQGNSA. V lost 7 bases to trimming and J lost 4 bases; unmatched junction nucleotides: 12. CDR3 length equals 16 residues. The CDR3 loop reads CASTNPPGQTTGELFF. The CDR3 DNA reads as TGTGCCAGCACCAACCCCCCGGGACAGACCACCGGGGAGCTGTTTTTT.